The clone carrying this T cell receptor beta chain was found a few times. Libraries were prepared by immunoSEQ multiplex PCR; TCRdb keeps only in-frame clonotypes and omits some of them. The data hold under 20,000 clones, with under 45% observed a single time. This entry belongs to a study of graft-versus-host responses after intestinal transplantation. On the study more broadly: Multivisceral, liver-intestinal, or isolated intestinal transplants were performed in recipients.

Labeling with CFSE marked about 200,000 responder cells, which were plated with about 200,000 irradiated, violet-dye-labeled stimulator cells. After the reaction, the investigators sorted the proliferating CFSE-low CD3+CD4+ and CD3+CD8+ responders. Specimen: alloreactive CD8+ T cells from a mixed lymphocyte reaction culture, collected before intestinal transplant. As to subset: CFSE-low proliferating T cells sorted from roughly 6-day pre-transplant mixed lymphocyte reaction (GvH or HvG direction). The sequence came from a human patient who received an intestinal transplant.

The CDR3 is CASSVEGGTSTDTQYF. The CDR3 DNA is TGTGCCAGCAGCGTAGAAGGCGGGACTAGCACAGATACGCAGTATTTT. The genes are TRBV9 and TRBJ2-3, with D possibly being TRBD2 (6 bases). The CDR3 has 16 amino acids. Germline CDR1 and CDR2: SGDLS and YYNGEE. With 0 bases removed from V and 0 bases from J, the gap between germline ends came to 11 bases.